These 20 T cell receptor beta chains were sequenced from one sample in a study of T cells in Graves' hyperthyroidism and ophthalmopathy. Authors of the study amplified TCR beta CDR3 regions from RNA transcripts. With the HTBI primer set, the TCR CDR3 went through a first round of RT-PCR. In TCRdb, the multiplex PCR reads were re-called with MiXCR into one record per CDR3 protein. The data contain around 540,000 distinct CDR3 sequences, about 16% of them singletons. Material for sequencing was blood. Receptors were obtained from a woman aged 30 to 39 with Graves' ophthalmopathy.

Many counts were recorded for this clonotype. The CDR3 region has the DNA TGTGCCAGCAGCTTGTACAGGGGGGAAGAGACCCAGTACTTC. This sequence encodes CASSLYRGEETQYF. The gene calls are TRBV5-6 and TRBJ2-5; 8 positions match TRBD1. Germline lookup yields CDR1 SGHDT and CDR2 YYEEEE. This CDR3 is 14 amino acids long. V trimming: 1 base; J trimming: 3 bases; junction bases outside the gene matches: 2.

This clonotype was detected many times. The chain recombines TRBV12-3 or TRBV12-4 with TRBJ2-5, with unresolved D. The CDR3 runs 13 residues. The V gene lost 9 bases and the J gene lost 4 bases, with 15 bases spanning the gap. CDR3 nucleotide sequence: TGTGCCAGTCACTCCTCTCCGGGAGAGACCCAGTACTTC. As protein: CASHSSPGETQYF.

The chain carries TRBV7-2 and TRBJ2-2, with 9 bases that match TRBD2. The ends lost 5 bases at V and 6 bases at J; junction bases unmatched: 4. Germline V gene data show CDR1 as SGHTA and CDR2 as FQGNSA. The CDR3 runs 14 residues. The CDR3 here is CASSRGGGSGELFF. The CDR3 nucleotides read TGTGCCAGCAGCCGCGGGGGGGGGTCCGGGGAGCTGTTTTTT.

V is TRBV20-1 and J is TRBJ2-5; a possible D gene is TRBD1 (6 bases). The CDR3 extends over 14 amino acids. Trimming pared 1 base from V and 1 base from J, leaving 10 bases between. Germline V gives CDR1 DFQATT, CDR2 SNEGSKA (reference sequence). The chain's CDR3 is CSARVPRGQETQYF. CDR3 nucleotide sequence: TGCAGTGCTAGAGTCCCCAGGGGCCAAGAGACCCAGTACTTC.

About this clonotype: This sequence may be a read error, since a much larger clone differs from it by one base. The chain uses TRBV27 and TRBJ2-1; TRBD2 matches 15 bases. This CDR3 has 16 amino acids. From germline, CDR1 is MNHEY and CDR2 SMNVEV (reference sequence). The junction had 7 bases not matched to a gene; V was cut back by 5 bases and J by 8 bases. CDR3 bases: TGTGCCAGCAGTCTTCTAGGACTAGCGGGAGGGGATGAGCAGTTCTTC. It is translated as CASSLLGLAGGDEQFF.

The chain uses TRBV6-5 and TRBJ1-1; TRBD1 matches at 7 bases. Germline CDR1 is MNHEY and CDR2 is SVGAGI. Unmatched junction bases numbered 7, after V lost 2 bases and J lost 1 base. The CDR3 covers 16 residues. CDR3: CASSYRRGLRNTEAFF. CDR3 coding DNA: TGTGCCAGCAGTTACAGGAGGGGGCTACGGAACACTGAAGCTTTCTTT.

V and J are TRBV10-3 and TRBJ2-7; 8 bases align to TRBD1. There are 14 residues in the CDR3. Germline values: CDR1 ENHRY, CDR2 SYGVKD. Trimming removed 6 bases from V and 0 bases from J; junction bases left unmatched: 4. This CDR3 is CAIRPDRGSYEQYF. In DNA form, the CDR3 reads TGTGCCATCAGACCAGACAGGGGCTCCTACGAGCAGTACTTC.

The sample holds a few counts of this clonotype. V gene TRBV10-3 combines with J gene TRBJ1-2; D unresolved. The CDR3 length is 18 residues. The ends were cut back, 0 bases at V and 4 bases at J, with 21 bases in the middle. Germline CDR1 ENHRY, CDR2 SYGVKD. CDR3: CAISESGPDDLNVYGYTF. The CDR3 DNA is TGTGCCATCAGTGAGTCGGGCCCGGATGACCTCAACGTCTATGGCTACACCTTC.

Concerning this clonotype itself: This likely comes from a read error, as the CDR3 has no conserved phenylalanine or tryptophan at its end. The CDR3 DNA follows: TGTGCCAGCAGTTTCATCGGCGACGAGACCCAGTACTCC. Translating gives CASSFIGDETQYS. The chain uses TRBV12-3 or TRBV12-4 and TRBJ2-5; no clear D. V was cut by 3 bases and J by 5 bases, with 10 bases left in between. This CDR3 region has 13 residues.

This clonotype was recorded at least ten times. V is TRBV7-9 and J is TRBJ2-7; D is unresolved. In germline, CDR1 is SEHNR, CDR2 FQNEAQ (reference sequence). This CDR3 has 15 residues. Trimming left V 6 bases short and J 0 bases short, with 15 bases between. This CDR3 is CASRGAASSSYEQYF. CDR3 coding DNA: TGTGCCAGCAGGGGCGCCGCGTCAAGCTCCTACGAGCAGTACTTC.

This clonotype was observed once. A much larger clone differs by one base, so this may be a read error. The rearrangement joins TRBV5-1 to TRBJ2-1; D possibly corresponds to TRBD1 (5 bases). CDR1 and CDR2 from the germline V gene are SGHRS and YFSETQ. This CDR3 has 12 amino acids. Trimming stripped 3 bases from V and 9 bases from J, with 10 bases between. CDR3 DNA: TGCGCCAGCAGCTCAGGGTTGGGTGAGCAGTTCTTC. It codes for CASSSGLGEQFF.

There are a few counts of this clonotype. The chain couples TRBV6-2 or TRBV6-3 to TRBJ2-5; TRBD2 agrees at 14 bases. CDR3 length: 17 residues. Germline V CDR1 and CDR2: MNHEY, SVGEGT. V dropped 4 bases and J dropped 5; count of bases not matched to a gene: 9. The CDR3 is CASSSSGLAGEGETQYF. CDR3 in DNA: TGTGCCAGCAGTTCCTCGGGACTAGCGGGAGAGGGGGAGACCCAGTACTTC.

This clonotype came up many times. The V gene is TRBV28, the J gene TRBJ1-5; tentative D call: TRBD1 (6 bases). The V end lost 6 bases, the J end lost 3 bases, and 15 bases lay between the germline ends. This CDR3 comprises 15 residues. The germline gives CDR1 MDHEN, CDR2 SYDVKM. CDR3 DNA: TGTGCCAGCAGACCAACAGGGTTGGTCAATCAGCCCCAGCATTTT. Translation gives CASRPTGLVNQPQHF.

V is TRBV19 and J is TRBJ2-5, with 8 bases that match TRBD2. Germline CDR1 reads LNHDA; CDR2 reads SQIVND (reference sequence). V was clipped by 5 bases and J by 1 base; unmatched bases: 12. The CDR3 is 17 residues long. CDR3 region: CASSQPHSGIVQETQYF. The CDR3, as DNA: TGTGCCAGTAGTCAACCTCATAGCGGGATAGTCCAAGAGACCCAGTACTTC.

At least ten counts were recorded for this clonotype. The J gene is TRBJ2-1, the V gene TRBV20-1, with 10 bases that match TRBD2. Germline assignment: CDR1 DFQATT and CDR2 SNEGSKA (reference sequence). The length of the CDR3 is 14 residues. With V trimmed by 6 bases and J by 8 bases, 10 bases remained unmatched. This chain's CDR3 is CSAKPGLAIDEQFF. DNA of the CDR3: TGCAGTGCGAAACCGGGACTAGCGATAGATGAGCAGTTCTTC.

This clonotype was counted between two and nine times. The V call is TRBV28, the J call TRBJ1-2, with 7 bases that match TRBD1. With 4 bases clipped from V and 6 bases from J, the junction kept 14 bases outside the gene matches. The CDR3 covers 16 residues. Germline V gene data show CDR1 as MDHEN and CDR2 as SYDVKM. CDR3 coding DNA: TGTGCCAGCAGTTCCCTTCAGGGGGGCATTTTGCATGGCTACACCTTC. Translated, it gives CASSSLQGGILHGYTF.

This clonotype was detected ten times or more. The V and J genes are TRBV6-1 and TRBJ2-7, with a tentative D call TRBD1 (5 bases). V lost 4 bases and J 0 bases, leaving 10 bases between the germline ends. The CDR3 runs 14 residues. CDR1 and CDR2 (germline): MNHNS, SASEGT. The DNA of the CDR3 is TGTGCCAGCAGTGTGGGGCGGAACTCCTACGAGCAGTACTTC. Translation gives CASSVGRNSYEQYF.

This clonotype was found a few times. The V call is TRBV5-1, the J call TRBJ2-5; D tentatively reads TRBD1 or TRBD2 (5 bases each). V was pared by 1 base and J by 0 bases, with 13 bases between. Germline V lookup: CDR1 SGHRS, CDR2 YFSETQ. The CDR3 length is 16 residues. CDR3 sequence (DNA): TGCGCCAGCAGCTTGATTGTGGGGGTTGACCAAGAGACCCAGTACTTC. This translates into CASSLIVGVDQETQYF.

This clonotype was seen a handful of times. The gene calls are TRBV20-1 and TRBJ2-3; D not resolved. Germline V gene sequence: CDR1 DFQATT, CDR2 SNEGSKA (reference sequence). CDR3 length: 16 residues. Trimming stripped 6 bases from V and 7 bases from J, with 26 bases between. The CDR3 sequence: CSATARPTTNPHTQYF. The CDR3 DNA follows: TGCAGTGCCACCGCCCGGCCAACCACAAATCCGCATACGCAGTATTTT.

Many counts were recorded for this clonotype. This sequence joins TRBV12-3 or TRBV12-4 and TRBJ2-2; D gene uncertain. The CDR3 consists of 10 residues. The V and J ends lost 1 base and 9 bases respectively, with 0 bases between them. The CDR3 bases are TGTGCCAGCAGTTTAGGGGAGCTGTTTTTT. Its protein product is CASSLGELFF.